What follows are 32 T cell receptor beta chains derived from one specimen sequenced in a study of T cell responses to AZD1222 COVID-19 vaccine. Assay: immunoSEQ multiplex PCR; the TCRdb copy retains only in-frame clones and omits some. Among 200,000 or so clones, around 87% were seen once, and the ten largest hold approximately 2.7%. The specimen comprised peripheral blood, sampled on day 0 of MenACWY control vaccination. All receptors derive from an adult in good health.

The V and J genes are TRBV9 and TRBJ1-3; TRBD1 aligns across 7 bases. This CDR3 has 15 residues. The V and J ends lost 1 base and 3 bases, in that order; junction bases with no gene match: 4. Germline CDR1 and CDR2: SGDLS and YYNGEE. CDR3 in DNA: TGTGCCAGCAGCGTATCTGACAGGGTTGGAAACACCATATATTTT. Its translation is CASSVSDRVGNTIYF.

The chain recombines TRBV7-2 with TRBJ1-2, with TRBD1 matching 8 bases. Germline CDR1 and CDR2: SGHTA and FQGNSA. This CDR3 has 17 residues. The junction had 8 bases not matched to a gene; V was cut back by 0 bases and J by 2 bases. CDR3 protein: CASSLALGQAINYGYTF. The CDR3 coding sequence is TGTGCCAGCAGCTTAGCCCTGGGACAGGCGATAAACTATGGCTACACCTTC.

The chain's CDR3 is CASSFTGPTDTQYF. DNA of the CDR3: TGTGCCAGCAGTTTTACGGGGCCTACAGATACGCAGTATTTT. The genes are TRBV6-2 or TRBV6-3 and TRBJ2-3; D is possibly TRBD1 or TRBD2 (5 bases each). V lost 4 bases to trimming and J lost 3 bases, with 11 bases between them. Germline CDR1 is MNHEY and CDR2 is SVGEGT. This CDR3 has 14 residues.

The chain has TRBV4-2 and TRBJ2-7; D gene ambiguous. Germline V gene lookup returns CDR1 LGHNA and CDR2 YNFKEQ. The V and J ends lost 3 bases and 2 bases respectively, with 8 bases between them. The CDR3 consists of 13 residues. CDR3 in DNA: TGTGCCAGCAGCCAGGAGCGAGCCTACGAGCAGTACTTC. It specifies CASSQERAYEQYF.

Regarding this clone: Distinct nucleotide sequences in the sample also encode this CDR3. The chain employs TRBV6-2 or TRBV6-3 and TRBJ2-7; perhaps TRBD2 as D (5 bases). The CDR3 totals 12 residues. V was clipped by 3 bases and J by 5 bases, with 8 bases between them. The V gene's germline CDR1 is MNHEY and CDR2 SVGEGT. The DNA of the CDR3 is TGTGCCAGCAGTTATAGCGTCCACGAGCAGTACTTC. Encoded protein: CASSYSVHEQYF.

V gene TRBV29-1 combines with J gene TRBJ2-7; possibly TRBD2 for D (6 bases). The CDR3 loop spans 11 amino acids. V was shortened by 4 bases and J by 6 bases, with 10 bases between the two germline ends. Looked up from germline, CDR1 is SQVTM and CDR2 is ANQGSEA. Here the CDR3 DNA reads TGCAGCGTTGGATCGGGGGTCGAGCAGTACTTC. This translates into CSVGSGVEQYF.

This chain uses TRBV7-3 with TRBJ2-1; D might be TRBD2 (6 bases). The ends were cut back, 2 bases at V and 6 bases at J, with 20 bases in the middle. The V gene's germline CDR1 is SGHTA and CDR2 FQGTGA. This CDR3 has 17 residues. The CDR3 region has the DNA TGTGCCAGCAGCTTACTTTCGGGAACTAGCTACACCAATGAGCAGTTCTTC. Its protein is CASSLLSGTSYTNEQFF.

The chain carries TRBV10-3 and TRBJ2-2, with 9 positions matching TRBD1. The V segment lost 6 bases and the J segment 3 bases; nucleotides outside the gene matches: 5. This CDR3 contains 15 residues. Germline assignment: CDR1 ENHRY and CDR2 SYGVKD. The CDR3 spells CAIRETGGDTGELFF. As DNA, the CDR3 is TGTGCCATCAGGGAGACAGGGGGGGACACCGGGGAGCTGTTTTTT.

Here the CDR3 DNA reads TGTGCCAGCAGTGGGGGAAACACCGGGGAGCTGTTTTTT. This codes for CASSGGNTGELFF. The chain recombines TRBV6-4 with TRBJ2-2; no definite D call. The V end was cut by 4 bases, the J end by 2 bases, with 5 bases between. This CDR3 contains 13 residues. Germline values: CDR1 MRHNA, CDR2 SNTAGT.

This rearrangement joins TRBV29-1 to TRBJ2-1; TRBD1 matches 9 bases. J lost 4 bases, V lost 6 bases, and 4 bases had no gene match. Germline V gives CDR1 SQVTM, CDR2 ANQGSEA. The CDR3 runs 13 residues. CDR3 nucleotides: TGCAGCGTGGGACAGGGATTTTACAATGAGCAGTTCTTC. It encodes CSVGQGFYNEQFF.

The J gene is TRBJ2-1, the V gene TRBV7-2; 8 bases agree with TRBD2. V lost 1 base, J lost 7 bases, and 3 bases stayed unmatched. The germline CDR1 and CDR2 sequences are SGHTA and FQGNSA. CDR3 length: 14 amino acids. In DNA form, the CDR3 reads TGTGCCAGCAGCTTAGTGCTAGCGGGTAATGAGCAGTTCTTC. This codes for CASSLVLAGNEQFF.

The chain carries TRBV5-4 and TRBJ1-2, with D maybe TRBD1 (5 bases). Germline CDR1 is SGHNT and CDR2 is YYREEE (reference sequence). This CDR3 has 16 amino acids. The V and J ends lost 4 bases and 0 bases respectively, with 16 bases between them. Here the CDR3 reads CASSEGWDVANYGYTF. DNA for the CDR3: TGTGCCAGCAGCGAAGGATGGGACGTAGCTAACTATGGCTACACCTTC.

This clone was picked up one time. CDR3 residues: CASSRWDRDSYNEQFF. CDR3 coding DNA: TGTGCCAGCAGCCGGTGGGACAGGGATTCCTACAATGAGCAGTTCTTC. This chain joins TRBV7-9 and TRBJ2-1, with TRBD1 matching over 9 bases. The J segment lost 1 base and the V segment lost 5 bases, leaving 6 bases of the junction unmatched. Looked up from germline, CDR1 is SEHNR and CDR2 is FQNEAQ (reference sequence). The CDR3 length is 16 residues.

The J gene is TRBJ2-7, the V gene TRBV6-5, with D possibly called TRBD1 or TRBD2 (5 bases each). The germline V gene encodes CDR1 MNHEY and CDR2 SVGAGI. V gave up 3 bases and J gave up 5 bases, with 11 bases separating them. The CDR3 is made up of 13 amino acids. The CDR3 sequence is CASSYSRGDEQYF. CDR3 DNA: TGTGCCAGCAGTTATAGTAGAGGGGACGAGCAGTACTTC.

Turning to this clone: The junction and the germline gene differ at one end; a read error may be behind it. This chain uses TRBV7-6 with TRBJ2-5, with D possibly being TRBD1 or TRBD2 (6 bases each). CDR3 size: 14 residues. CDR1 and CDR2 from the germline V gene are SGHVS and FNYEAQ. CDR3 coding DNA: TGTGCCAGCAGCTTAGCGGGGGGCTTGGAGACCAAGTACTTC. This encodes CASSLAGGLETKYF.

The rearrangement links TRBV11-1 to TRBJ2-7; D is ambiguous. V was shortened by 2 bases and J by 7 bases, with 12 bases between the two germline ends. From germline, CDR1 is SGHAT and CDR2 FQDESV (reference sequence). The CDR3 covers 13 residues. The CDR3 is CASSLSPTTEQYF. The CDR3 DNA sequence: TGTGCCAGCAGCTTAAGCCCAACTACGGAGCAGTACTTC.

V gene TRBV28 combines with J gene TRBJ2-1; D is perhaps TRBD1 (6 bases). The germline V gene has CDR1 MDHEN and CDR2 SYDVKM. V gave up 2 bases and J gave up 11 bases, with 19 bases separating them. The CDR3 has 15 amino acids. CDR3 sequence reads: CASSLVQGLEYKQFF. The CDR3 nucleotides read TGTGCCAGCAGTTTAGTACAGGGTTTAGAGTATAAGCAGTTCTTC.

The gene calls are TRBV6-5 and TRBJ2-7; D not certain. V was trimmed by 6 bases and J by 7 bases, leaving 13 bases between them. The CDR3 runs to 12 residues. CDR1 MNHEY and CDR2 SVGAGI come from the germline V gene. The CDR3 here is CASSPPLGEQYF. The CDR3 DNA sequence: TGTGCCAGCAGCCCACCCCTGGGGGAGCAGTACTTC.

V and J are TRBV5-5 and TRBJ2-4; possible D gene TRBD1, 5 bases. Trimming left V 2 bases short and J 8 bases short, with 23 bases between. This CDR3 has 17 amino acids. CDR1 is SGHKS, CDR2 YYEKEE, per germline (reference sequence). As DNA, the CDR3 is TGTGCCAGCAGCTTACAAAGGGGATTGGGCTCTGTGGACATTCAGTACTTC. It translates to CASSLQRGLGSVDIQYF.

This clone was found a few times. The chain uses TRBV6-5 and TRBJ1-4; D is perhaps TRBD1 (6 bases). The CDR3 totals 15 residues. The V end was cut by 6 bases, the J end by 5 bases, with 16 bases between. CDR1 is MNHEY, CDR2 SVGAGI, per germline. The CDR3: CASRASQGRNEKLFF. Here the CDR3 DNA reads TGTGCCAGCAGGGCCTCACAGGGCCGAAATGAAAAACTGTTTTTT.

The genes are TRBV5-4 and TRBJ2-2; D possibly corresponds to TRBD1 (5 bases). In germline, CDR1 is SGHNT, CDR2 YYREEE (reference sequence). V was trimmed by 0 bases and J by 3 bases, leaving 12 bases between them. CDR3 length: 16 amino acids. The CDR3 sequence is CASSLDIGADTGELFF. The CDR3 DNA sequence: TGTGCCAGCAGCTTGGATATAGGGGCGGACACCGGGGAGCTGTTTTTT.

The J gene is TRBJ1-1, the V gene TRBV29-1; tentatively, D is TRBD1 (5 bases). The CDR3 extends over 12 amino acids. Germline-derived CDR1 and CDR2 are SQVTM and ANQGSEA. The germline V and J ends were trimmed by 3 bases and 4 bases, with 9 bases remaining between them. CDR3 DNA: TGCAGCGTTGAGGGGGTATTCACTGAAGCTTTCTTT. It translates to CSVEGVFTEAFF.

The chain links TRBV27 to TRBJ1-5, with 7 bases matching TRBD1. The trim removed 5 bases at V and 2 bases at J, leaving 6 bases unmatched. This CDR3 region has 15 residues. The germline V gene encodes CDR1 MNHEY and CDR2 SMNVEV (reference sequence). As DNA, the CDR3 is TGTGCCAGCAGTATCCACAGGGGTGGCAATCAGCCCCAGCATTTT. Translating it yields CASSIHRGGNQPQHF.

V is TRBV5-1 and J is TRBJ2-7; D unresolved. Germline CDR1 is SGHRS and CDR2 is YFSETQ. The CDR3 extends over 14 amino acids. The germline V and J ends were trimmed by 4 bases and 6 bases, with 17 bases remaining between them. CDR3 nucleotides: TGCGCCAGCAGCCAAAGGGTGGGTTTGGGCGAGCAGTACTTC. Protein product: CASSQRVGLGEQYF.

The chain's CDR3 is CASNRDNSPLHF. CDR3 sequence (DNA): TGTGCCAGCAACAGAGATAATTCACCCCTCCACTTT. J is TRBJ1-6 and V is TRBV12-3 or TRBV12-4, with D unclear. Trimming removed 7 bases at V and 5 bases at J, with 6 bases between. The length of the CDR3 is 12 residues.

The V gene is TRBV5-5, the J gene TRBJ2-7, with D possibly being TRBD1 (6 bases). Trimming took 0 bases from V and 3 from J, leaving 13 bases between them. The CDR3 extends over 15 amino acids. Looked up from germline, CDR1 is SGHKS and CDR2 is YYEKEE (reference sequence). DNA for the CDR3: TGTGCCAGCAGCTTGGCCTGGGACACGATCTACGAGCAGTACTTC. It codes for CASSLAWDTIYEQYF.

CDR3: CASSDREMGMNTEAFF. The DNA for the CDR3 is TGTGCCAGCAGTGATCGGGAAATGGGGATGAACACTGAAGCTTTCTTT. The V and J genes are TRBV2 and TRBJ1-1; no clear D. This CDR3 contains 16 residues. Germline-derived CDR1 and CDR2 are SNHLY and FYNNEI. Trimming took 3 bases from V and 0 from J, leaving 14 bases between them.

The chain links TRBV5-1 to TRBJ2-5; D gene ambiguous. CDR3 length: 13 residues. V was pared by 0 bases and J by 3 bases, with 6 bases between. Germline lookup yields CDR1 SGHRS and CDR2 YFSETQ. This CDR3 reads CASSLGQKETQYF. Written as DNA, the CDR3 is TGCGCCAGCAGCTTGGGGCAGAAAGAGACCCAGTACTTC.

This chain joins TRBV11-2 and TRBJ1-1; D is unclear. The V end was cut by 1 base, the J end by 4 bases, with 10 bases between. The CDR3 covers 14 residues. CDR1 is SGHAT and CDR2 is FQNNGV in the germline V gene. DNA for the CDR3: TGTGCCAGCAGCTTAGCACGGGGATCCACTGAAGCTTTCTTT. This sequence encodes CASSLARGSTEAFF.

J is TRBJ1-5 and V is TRBV5-5, with D maybe TRBD1 (6 bases). Trimming left V 2 bases short and J 4 bases short, with 10 bases between. Germline assignment: CDR1 SGHKS and CDR2 YYEKEE (reference sequence). There are 14 residues in the CDR3. Here the CDR3 DNA reads TGTGCCAGCAGCTTTTGGGGGGCTAATCAGCCCCAGCATTTT. This codes for CASSFWGANQPQHF. The variable domain in full, completed from reference TRBV5-5 and TRBJ1-5, reads DAGVTQSPTHLIKTRGQQVTLRCSPISGHKSVSWYQQVLGQGPQFIFQYYEKEERGRGNFPDRFSARQFPNYSSELNVNALLLGDSALYLCASSFWGANQPQHFGDGTRLSIL.

The J gene is TRBJ1-6, the V gene TRBV15; no firm D call. The CDR3 runs to 13 residues. The V and J ends lost 0 bases and 8 bases respectively, with 5 bases between them. Per germline, CDR1 LNHNV and CDR2 YYDKDF (reference sequence). CDR3 residues: CATSRDRYSPLHF. In DNA form, the CDR3 reads TGTGCCACCAGCAGAGATCGGTATTCACCCCTCCACTTT.

The chain is built from TRBV25-1 and TRBJ2-7, with 8 bases identical to TRBD1. Germline CDR1 reads MGHDK; CDR2 reads SYGVNS. The CDR3 consists of 16 residues. The ends lost 2 bases at V and 4 bases at J; junction bases unmatched: 10. The CDR3 is CASSEPGQGRSYEQYF. The CDR3 coding sequence is TGTGCCAGCAGTGAACCCGGACAGGGCCGTTCGTACGAGCAGTACTTC.